Sequencing of this T cell receptor beta chain was carried out in a study of shared clonotypes between healthy human individuals. Study-level background: Two women and three men aged 18 to 49 served as donors. Study-wide results and limits: It was anticipated that sequencing depth would influence how many clonotypes donors shared.

Method: immunoSEQ multiplex PCR; TCRdb's copy keeps in-frame clones and lacks some. Of approximately 1.9 million clones detected, around 95% appear once; the ten largest clones hold under 2%. Positively selected for CCR7, the CD45RO-negative cells used as naive CD8 cells excluded terminally differentiated effector memory CD45RA+ cells. As to this clone: Its antigen is unidentified.

Sequencing was done on a sample of naive CD8+ T cells from PBMCs. The origin of this receptor is a man younger than 35 in good health. Some clones in this sample may be carry-over from other donors' samples.

The CDR3 sequence is CASTRGSNQPQHF. The CDR3 DNA is TGTGCCAGCACTCGGGGTTCCAATCAGCCCCAGCATTTT. The chain uses TRBV6-5 and TRBJ1-5; the D is unclear. Per the germline V gene, CDR1 is MNHEY and CDR2 is SVGAGI. V shed 7 bases and J shed 3 bases, with 10 bases lying between them. There are 13 residues in the CDR3.